The entry that follows covers one T cell receptor beta chain sequence. These data belong to a study of T cell responses to AZD1222 COVID-19 vaccine. Produced via immunoSEQ multiplex PCR; TCRdb's table is partial and in-frame only. The sample lists about 110,000 clones, approximately 90% seen once, with 3.2% in the top ten. Sequenced material: peripheral blood, taken on day 0 of AZD1222 vaccination. This receptor was obtained from an adult in good health.

The CDR3 here is CSVESGGRTGELFF. The CDR3 bases are TGCAGCGTTGAAAGCGGGGGGCGAACCGGGGAGCTGTTTTTT. The chain employs TRBV29-1 and TRBJ2-2; 9 bases are shared with TRBD2. Looked up from germline, CDR1 is SQVTM and CDR2 is ANQGSEA. With V trimmed by 2 bases and J by 5 bases, 3 bases remained unmatched. The CDR3 totals 14 residues.